This TCR beta chain came from a study of blood T cells in healthy people across ages. On this clonotype: The antigen remains undetermined.

A second PCR, run for about 7 to 11 cycles, used a sample-barcoded 5' primer plus a J-beta primer mix. TCRdb fed the 5' RACE reads into MiXCR, producing one record per CDR3 protein. The sample carries approximately 780,000 distinct CDR3 sequences, 20% to 30% recorded once. Findings and limits, study-wide: The unknown donor CMV status may have confounded expanded clonotype changes.

The sample also formed part of further work on T cells of mothers and their children. This second study notes: Biologically related mothers and children overlapped slightly more than unrelated pairs, a non-significant difference.

The sequence came from a boy younger than 18 in good health. Sample: blood.

CDR3 DNA sequence: TGTGCCAGCAAGAGTATCGGTCAAGGGAACATTCAGTACTTC. This encodes CASKSIGQGNIQYF. V and J are TRBV27 and TRBJ2-4; unclear D gene. The V and J ends lost 7 bases and 7 bases respectively, with 17 bases between them. Germline loops: CDR1 MNHEY, CDR2 SMNVEV (reference sequence). This CDR3 spans 14 amino acids.